This T cell receptor beta chain emerged from a study of response to subunit inactivated influenza vaccine (dated by TCRdb to 2016 to 2018). Regarding the research as a whole: Deep quantitative profiling of the T cell receptor repertoire was used in the study to follow responses to a trivalent subunit inactivated influenza vaccine.

Read against the paper, the sample's time point label means: 45 days after influenza vaccine administration. The study at large found these results: According to the authors, only a limited number of new T cells may be recruited by each seasonal influenza vaccination.

Library generation was performed with RT-PCR. The sample was run on an Illumina HiSeq 2500. TCRdb's own reprocessing of the public reads used fastp at Q25 and MiXCR and kept productive beta chains. Identical CDR3 protein sequences are pooled into one entry, listed with their most common genes and DNA. Present in this sample are about 160,000 distinct CDR3 sequences, approximately 10% of which were seen just once. In total, the top ten clones hold around 12% of the sample. V and J are truncated by 10 bases and 5 bases respectively, leaving an intervening sequence of 11 bases. Its CDR3 holds 11 amino acids, cysteine through phenylalanine. Only the CDR3 DNA stays, 33 bases, in frame from base 1. The germline V gene provides CDR1 SGHTA and CDR2 FQGNSA. This clonotype was found many times. Its recognized antigen is unknown. The record has no base qualities; no much larger clone is one base away.

The V and J segments used are TRBV7-2 and TRBJ1-2, with the D gene not clear enough to name. Sample: non-naive T cells sorted from PBMCs, taken about 40 days after vaccination. Read against the paper, the sample's cell subset or site label means: memory T cell fraction. The receptor was derived from a man aged 45-65 years who received an inactivated influenza vaccine. Donor details come from another sample of the same person, matched by shared clones. The CDR3 region: CATGGRYGYTF. The nucleotide sequence reads TGTGCCACAGGAGGACGGTATGGCTACACCTTC.